This TCR beta chain was recorded in a study of tumor-infiltrating lymphocytes in primary liver carcinoma. A primer matching the constant region was used to make TCR beta cDNA from 450 to 500 ng of total RNA. Slightly modified ARM-PCR, run as three nested multiplex PCR rounds, produced the TCR beta libraries. Primers for the first two PCR rounds were TRBV1-TRBV30 forward primers and a C-beta reverse primer (approximately 10 cycles per round). In TCRdb, the multiplex PCR reads were re-called with MiXCR into one record per CDR3 protein. The sample lists tens of thousands of distinct CDR3 sequences, over 60% occurring once. For each extraction, RNA and DNA were obtained together from approximately 20-30 mg of unsorted bulk tissue. Surgical resection was used to treat these primary liver carcinoma patients. Study-level findings and limits: The study found a significantly higher top-250-clone fraction in tumors than in blood (p = 0.039). Reduced overlap was seen in tumor-adjacent and tumor-blood pairs versus tumor region pairs.

V trimming: 4 bases; J trimming: 0 bases; junction bases outside the gene matches: 9. The CDR3 covers 18 residues. Germline V CDR1 and CDR2: SGHAT, FQNNGV. On this clonotype: Its antigen remains unknown.

The clonotype was recovered from a woman in her 30s with primary liver carcinoma and hepatitis B virus infection. Sequenced sample: liver tumor tissue from sampling region 5. The subset is: tumor region T5, tumor centre. The chain couples TRBV11-2 to TRBJ2-6, with 7 bases aligning to TRBD2. The CDR3 protein is CASSSVLAPTSGANVLTF. The CDR3 nucleotides are TGTGCCAGCAGCTCAGTACTAGCGCCGACCTCTGGGGCCAACGTCCTGACTTTC. The full variable domain, rest sourced from reference TRBV11-2 and TRBJ2-6, is EAGVAQSPRYKIIEKRQSVAFWCNPISGHATLYWYQQILGQGPKLLIQFQNNGVVDDSQLPKDRFSAERLKGVDSTLKIQPAKLEDSAVYLCASSSVLAPTSGANVLTFGAGSRLTVL.